This T cell receptor beta chain comes out of a study of CD8 T cells in ankylosing spondylitis. Study-level results: Ankylosing spondylitis blood seemed to carry a telltale TCR beta motif made of about 8 highly homologous variants.

TCRdb re-derived calls from the 5' RACE reads in MiXCR, one entry per CDR3 protein. Of a few hundred thousand distinct CDR3 sequences listed, 20% to 25% are singletons. This clonotype was observed a handful of times. Its antigen is currently unknown. The J segment lost 0 bases and the V segment lost 3 bases, leaving 3 bases of the junction unmatched. This CDR3 is built from 16 residues. CDR1 and CDR2 from the germline V gene are KGHSH and LQKENI. This rearrangement joins TRBV18 to TRBJ2-1; 9 bases agree with TRBD2. The clonotype was recovered from a male donor with ankylosing spondylitis. The specimen sequenced was blood, either unsorted or a sorted T cell fraction (not recorded which). DNA for the CDR3: TGTGCCAGCTCACCGACTAGCGGAAGCTCCTACAATGAGCAGTTCTTC. Translation gives CASSPTSGSSYNEQFF.